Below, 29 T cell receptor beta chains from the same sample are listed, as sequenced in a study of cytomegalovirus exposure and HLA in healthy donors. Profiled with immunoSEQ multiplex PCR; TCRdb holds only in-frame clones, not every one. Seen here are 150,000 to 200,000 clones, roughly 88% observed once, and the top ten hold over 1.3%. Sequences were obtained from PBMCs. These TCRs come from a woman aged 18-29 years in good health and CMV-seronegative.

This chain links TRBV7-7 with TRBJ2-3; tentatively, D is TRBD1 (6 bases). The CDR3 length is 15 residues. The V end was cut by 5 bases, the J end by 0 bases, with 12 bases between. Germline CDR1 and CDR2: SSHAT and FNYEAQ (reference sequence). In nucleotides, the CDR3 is TGTGCCAGCAGCCTGACAGGAATCAGCACAGATACGCAGTATTTT. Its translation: CASSLTGISTDTQYF.

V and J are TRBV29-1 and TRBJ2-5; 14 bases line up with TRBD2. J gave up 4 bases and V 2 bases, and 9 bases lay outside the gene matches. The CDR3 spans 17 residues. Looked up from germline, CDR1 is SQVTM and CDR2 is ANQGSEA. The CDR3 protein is CSVEPTGTSGSGETQYF. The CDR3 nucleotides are TGCAGCGTTGAACCGACGGGGACTAGCGGGAGTGGAGAGACCCAGTACTTC.

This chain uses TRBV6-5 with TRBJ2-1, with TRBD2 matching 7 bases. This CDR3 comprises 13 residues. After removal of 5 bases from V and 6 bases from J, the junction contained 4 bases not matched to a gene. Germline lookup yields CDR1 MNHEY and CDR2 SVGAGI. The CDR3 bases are TGTGCCAGCAGTCCTGGGGGGGGCAATGAGCAGTTCTTC. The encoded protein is CASSPGGGNEQFF.

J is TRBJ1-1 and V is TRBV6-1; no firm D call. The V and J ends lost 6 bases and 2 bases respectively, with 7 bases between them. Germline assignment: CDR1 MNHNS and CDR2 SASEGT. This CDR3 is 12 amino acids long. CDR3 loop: CASSADNTEAFF. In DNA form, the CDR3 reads TGTGCCAGCAGCGCAGATAACACTGAAGCTTTCTTT.

The CDR3 DNA is TGTGCCAGTATACGACAAGGGGGAAGCAATCAGCCCCAGCATTTT. Encoded protein: CASIRQGGSNQPQHF. The V gene is TRBV19, the J gene TRBJ1-5; possibly TRBD1 for D (6 bases). V was shortened by 7 bases and J by 1 base, with 14 bases between the two germline ends. Germline V gives CDR1 LNHDA, CDR2 SQIVND (reference sequence). The CDR3 has 15 residues.

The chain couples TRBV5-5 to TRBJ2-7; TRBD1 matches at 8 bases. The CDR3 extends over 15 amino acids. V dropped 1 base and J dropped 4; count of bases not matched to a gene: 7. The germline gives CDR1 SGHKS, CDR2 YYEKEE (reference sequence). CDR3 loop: CASSLQTGAGYEQYF. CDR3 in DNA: TGTGCCAGCAGCTTGCAGACAGGGGCTGGGTACGAGCAGTACTTC.

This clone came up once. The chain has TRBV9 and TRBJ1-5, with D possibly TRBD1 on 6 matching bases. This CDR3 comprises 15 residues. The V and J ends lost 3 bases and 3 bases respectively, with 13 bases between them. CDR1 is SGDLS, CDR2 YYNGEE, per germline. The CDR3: CASSEGGNHNQPQHF. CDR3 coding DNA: TGTGCCAGCAGCGAAGGGGGAAACCACAATCAGCCCCAGCATTTT.

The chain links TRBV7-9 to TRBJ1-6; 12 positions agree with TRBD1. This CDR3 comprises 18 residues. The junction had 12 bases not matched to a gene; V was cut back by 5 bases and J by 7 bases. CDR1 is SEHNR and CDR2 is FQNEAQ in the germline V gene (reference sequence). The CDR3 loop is CASSLGTGGMGGNSPLHF. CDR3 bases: TGTGCCAGCAGCCTCGGGACAGGGGGCATGGGCGGCAATTCACCCCTCCACTTT.

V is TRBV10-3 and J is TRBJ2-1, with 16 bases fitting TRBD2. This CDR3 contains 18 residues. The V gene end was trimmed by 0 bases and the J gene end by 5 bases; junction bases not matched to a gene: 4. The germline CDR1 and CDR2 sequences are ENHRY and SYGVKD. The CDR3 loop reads CAISESGLAGGGNNEQFF. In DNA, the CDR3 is TGTGCCATCAGTGAGTCGGGACTAGCGGGAGGGGGGAACAATGAGCAGTTCTTC.

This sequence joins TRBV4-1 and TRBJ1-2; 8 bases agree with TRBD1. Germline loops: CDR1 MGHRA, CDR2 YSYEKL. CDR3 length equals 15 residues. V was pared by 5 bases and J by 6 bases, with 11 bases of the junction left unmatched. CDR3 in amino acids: CASSVIAGQGNGYTF. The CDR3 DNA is TGCGCCAGCAGCGTTATCGCCGGACAGGGAAATGGCTACACCTTC.

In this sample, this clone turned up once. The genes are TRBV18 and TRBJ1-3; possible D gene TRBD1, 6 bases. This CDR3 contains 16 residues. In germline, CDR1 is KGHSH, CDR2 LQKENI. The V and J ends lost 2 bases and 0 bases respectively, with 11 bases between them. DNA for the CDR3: TGTGCCAGCTCACCATTACAGGGTACCTCTGGAAACACCATATATTTT. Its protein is CASSPLQGTSGNTIYF.

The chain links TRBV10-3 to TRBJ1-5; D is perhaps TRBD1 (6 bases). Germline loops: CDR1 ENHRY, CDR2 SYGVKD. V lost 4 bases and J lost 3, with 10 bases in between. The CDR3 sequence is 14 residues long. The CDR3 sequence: CAISVTGHNQPQHF. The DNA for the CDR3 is TGTGCCATCAGTGTCACAGGGCACAATCAGCCCCAGCATTTT.

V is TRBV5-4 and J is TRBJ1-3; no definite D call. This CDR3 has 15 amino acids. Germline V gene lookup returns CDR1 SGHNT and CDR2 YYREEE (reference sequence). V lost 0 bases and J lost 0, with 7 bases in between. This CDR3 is CASSLDRFSGNTIYF. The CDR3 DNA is TGTGCCAGCAGCTTGGACAGATTCTCTGGAAACACCATATATTTT.

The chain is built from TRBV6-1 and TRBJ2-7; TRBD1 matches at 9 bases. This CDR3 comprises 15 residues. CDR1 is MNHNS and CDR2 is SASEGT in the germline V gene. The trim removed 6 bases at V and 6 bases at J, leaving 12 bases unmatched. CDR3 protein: CASSENRGQGFEQYF. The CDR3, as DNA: TGTGCCAGCAGCGAGAACAGGGGGCAAGGTTTCGAGCAGTACTTC.

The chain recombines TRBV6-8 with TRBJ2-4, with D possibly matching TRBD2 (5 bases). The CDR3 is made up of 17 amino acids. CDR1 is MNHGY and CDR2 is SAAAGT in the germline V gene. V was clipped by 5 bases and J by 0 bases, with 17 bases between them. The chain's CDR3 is CASSLRGQTLAKNIQYF. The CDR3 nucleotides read TGTGCCAGCAGTCTCCGAGGGCAGACGCTAGCCAAAAACATTCAGTACTTC.

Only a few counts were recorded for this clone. CDR3 bases: TGTGCCAGCAGCTATGGGGAGGGACGAACTGAAGCTTTCTTT. Translation: CASSYGEGRTEAFF. The chain joins TRBV9 to TRBJ1-1, with a weak D call TRBD1 (5 bases). Germline V gene sequence: CDR1 SGDLS, CDR2 YYNGEE. V lost 4 bases and J lost 5, with 15 bases in between. There are 14 residues in the CDR3. Filled out from reference TRBV9 and TRBJ1-1, the complete variable domain reads DSGVTQTPKHLITATGQRVTLRCSPRSGDLSVYWYQQSLDQGLQFLIQYYNGEERAKGNILERFSAQQFPDLHSELNLSSLELGDSALYFCASSYGEGRTEAFFGQGTRLTVV.

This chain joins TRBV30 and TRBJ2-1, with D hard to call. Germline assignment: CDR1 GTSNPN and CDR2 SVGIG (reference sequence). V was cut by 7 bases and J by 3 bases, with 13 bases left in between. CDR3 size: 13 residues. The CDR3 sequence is CASRRGRYNEQFF. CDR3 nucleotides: TGTGCCTCCCGAAGAGGTCGCTACAATGAGCAGTTCTTC.

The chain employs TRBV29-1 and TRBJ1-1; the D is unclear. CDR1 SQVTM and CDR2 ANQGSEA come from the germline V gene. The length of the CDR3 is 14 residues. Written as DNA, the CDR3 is TGCAGTCTTACCCTTCCACCAAAGCGGGAAAAAGCTTTCTTT. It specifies CSLTLPPKREKAFF.

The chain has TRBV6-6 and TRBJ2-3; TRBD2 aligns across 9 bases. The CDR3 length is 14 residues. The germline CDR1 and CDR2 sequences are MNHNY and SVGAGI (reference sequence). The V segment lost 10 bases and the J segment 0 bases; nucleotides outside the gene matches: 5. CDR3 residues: CATRLAVSTDTQYF. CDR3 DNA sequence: TGTGCCACCCGACTAGCGGTTAGCACAGATACGCAGTATTTT.

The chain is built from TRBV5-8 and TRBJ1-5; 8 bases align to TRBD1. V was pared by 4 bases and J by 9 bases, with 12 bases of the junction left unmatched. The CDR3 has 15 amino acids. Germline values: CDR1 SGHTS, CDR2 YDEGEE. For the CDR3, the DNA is TGTGCCAGCAGCCACCGTGGGACAGGTGGAAGGCCCCAGCATTTT. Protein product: CASSHRGTGGRPQHF.

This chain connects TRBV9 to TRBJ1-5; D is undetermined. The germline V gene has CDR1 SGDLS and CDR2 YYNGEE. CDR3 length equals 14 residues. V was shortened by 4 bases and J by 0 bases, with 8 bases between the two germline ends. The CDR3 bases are TGTGCCAGCAGCCCTTGGAGTAGCAATCAGCCCCAGCATTTT. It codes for CASSPWSSNQPQHF. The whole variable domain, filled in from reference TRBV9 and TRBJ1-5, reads DSGVTQTPKHLITATGQRVTLRCSPRSGDLSVYWYQQSLDQGLQFLIQYYNGEERAKGNILERFSAQQFPDLHSELNLSSLELGDSALYFCASSPWSSNQPQHFGDGTRLSIL.

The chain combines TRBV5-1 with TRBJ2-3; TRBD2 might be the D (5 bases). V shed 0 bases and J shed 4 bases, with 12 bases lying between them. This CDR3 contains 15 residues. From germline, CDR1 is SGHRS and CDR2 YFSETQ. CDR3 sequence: CASSLDIRRPDTQYF. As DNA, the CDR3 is TGCGCCAGCAGCTTGGATATCAGGAGGCCAGATACGCAGTATTTT. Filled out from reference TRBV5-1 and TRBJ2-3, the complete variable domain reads KAGVTQTPRYLIKTRGQQVTLSCSPISGHRSVSWYQQTPGQGLQFLFEYFSETQRNKGNFPGRFSGRQFSNSRSEMNVSTLELGDSALYLCASSLDIRRPDTQYFGPGTRLTVL.

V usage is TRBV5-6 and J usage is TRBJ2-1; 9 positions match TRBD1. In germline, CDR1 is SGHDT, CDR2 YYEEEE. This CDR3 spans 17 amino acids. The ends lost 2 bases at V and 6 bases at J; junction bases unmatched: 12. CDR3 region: CASSLFPGQGLLNEQFF. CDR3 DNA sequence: TGTGCCAGCAGCTTATTCCCGGGACAGGGCCTCCTCAATGAGCAGTTCTTC.

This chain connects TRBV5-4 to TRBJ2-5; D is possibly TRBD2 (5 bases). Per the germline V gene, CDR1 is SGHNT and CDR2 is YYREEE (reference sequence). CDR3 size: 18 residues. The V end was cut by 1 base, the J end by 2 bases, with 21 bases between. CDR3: CASSLNPRPSYPQETQYF. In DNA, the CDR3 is TGTGCCAGCAGCTTGAACCCCCGACCTAGCTATCCTCAAGAGACCCAGTACTTC.

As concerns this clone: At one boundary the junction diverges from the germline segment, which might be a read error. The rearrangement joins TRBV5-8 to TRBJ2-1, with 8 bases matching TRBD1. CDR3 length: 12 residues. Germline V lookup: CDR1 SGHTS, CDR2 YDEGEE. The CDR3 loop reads CASSTRRTGILF. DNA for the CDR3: TGTGCCAGCAGCACCCGTAGGACAGGGATCCTCTTC.

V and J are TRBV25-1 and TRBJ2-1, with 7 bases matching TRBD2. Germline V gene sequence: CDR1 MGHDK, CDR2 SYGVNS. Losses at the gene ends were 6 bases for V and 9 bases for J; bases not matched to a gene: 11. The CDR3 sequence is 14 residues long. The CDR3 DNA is TGTGCCAGCAGGACCGCAGGTGGCGGGGGTGAGCAGTTCTTC. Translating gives CASRTAGGGGEQFF.

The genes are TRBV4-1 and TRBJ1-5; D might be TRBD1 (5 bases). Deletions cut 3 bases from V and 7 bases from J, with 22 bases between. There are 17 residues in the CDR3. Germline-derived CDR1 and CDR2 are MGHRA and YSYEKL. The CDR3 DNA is TGCGCCAGCAGCCAGGGCCCGGGACGCACGGGGGACCAGCCCCAGCATTTT. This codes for CASSQGPGRTGDQPQHF.

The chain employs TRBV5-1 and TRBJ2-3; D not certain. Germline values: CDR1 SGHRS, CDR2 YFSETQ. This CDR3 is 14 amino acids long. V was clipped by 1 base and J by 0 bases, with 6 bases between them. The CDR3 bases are TGCGCCAGCAGCTTGCGAACTAGCACAGATACGCAGTATTTT. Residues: CASSLRTSTDTQYF.

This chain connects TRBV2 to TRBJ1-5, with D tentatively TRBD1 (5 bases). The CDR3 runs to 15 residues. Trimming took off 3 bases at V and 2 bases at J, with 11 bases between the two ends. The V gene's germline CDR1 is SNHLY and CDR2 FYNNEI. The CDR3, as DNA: TGTGCCAGCAGTGAGGTGTTCAGGGGCAATCAGCCCCAGCATTTT. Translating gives CASSEVFRGNQPQHF.